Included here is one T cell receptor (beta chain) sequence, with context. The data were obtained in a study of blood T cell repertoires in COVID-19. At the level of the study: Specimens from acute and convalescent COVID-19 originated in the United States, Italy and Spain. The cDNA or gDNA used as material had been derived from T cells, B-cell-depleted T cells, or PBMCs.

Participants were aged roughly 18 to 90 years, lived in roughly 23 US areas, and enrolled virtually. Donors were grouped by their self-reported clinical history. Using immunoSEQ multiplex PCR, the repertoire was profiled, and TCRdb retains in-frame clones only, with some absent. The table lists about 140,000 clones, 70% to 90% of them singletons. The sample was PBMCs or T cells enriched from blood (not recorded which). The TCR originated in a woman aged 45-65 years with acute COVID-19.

The CDR3 DNA reads as TGTGCCAGCAGCTTGCTGGGGGGGCCTAGAGGCACTGAAGCTTTCTTT. Encoded protein: CASSLLGGPRGTEAFF. The chain uses TRBV5-6 and TRBJ1-1; possibly TRBD1 for D (6 bases). In germline, CDR1 is SGHDT, CDR2 YYEEEE. V shed 1 base and J shed 4 bases, with 17 bases lying between them. CDR3 size: 16 residues. Combining the CDR3 with reference TRBV5-6 and TRBJ1-1 gives the whole variable domain DAGVTQSPTHLIKTRGQQVTLRCSPKSGHDTVSWYQQALGQGPQFIFQYYEEEERQRGNFPDRFSGHQFPNYSSELNVNALLLGDSALYLCASSLLGGPRGTEAFFGQGTRLTVV.